This T cell receptor (beta chain) emerged from a study of T cell responses to AZD1222 COVID-19 vaccine. In regard to this clone: The antigen is not known.

Findings and limits, study-wide: Baseline seropositives among AZD1222 recipients totaled only six.

Data came from immunoSEQ multiplex PCR; TCRdb stores just in-frame clones and leaves some out. The sample consists of about 130,000 clones, about 87% of them appearing once. Germline CDR1 SNHLY, CDR2 FYNNEI. The CDR3 extends over 13 amino acids. V was pared by 9 bases and J by 1 base, with 12 bases between. The specimen comprised peripheral blood, sampled on day 0 of AZD1222 vaccination. The TCR was taken from an adult in good health. The chain has TRBV2 and TRBJ1-2; tentatively, D is TRBD1 (5 bases). Here the CDR3 reads CASADISNYGYTF. CDR3 DNA: TGTGCCAGTGCGGACATAAGTAACTATGGCTACACCTTC. Full variable domain (remainder filled in from reference TRBV2 and TRBJ1-2): EPEVTQTPSHQVTQMGQEVILRCVPISNHLYFYWYRQILGQKVEFLVSFYNNEISEKSEIFDDQFSVERPDGSNFTLKIRSTKLEDSAMYFCASADISNYGYTFGSGTRLTVV.